Each of the 3 T cell receptor beta chains below was sequenced from the same sample in a study of regulatory T cells in long-lasting Graves disease. Arm-PCR of CDR3 regions with iRepertoire HTBI primers generated TCR beta libraries. TCRdb independently ran MiXCR on the multiplex PCR reads; one entry per CDR3 protein. Here the sample spans 700,000 or so distinct CDR3 sequences, around 30% being singletons. Described time point: persistent/refractory GD, antithyroid drugs over 5 years with positive TRAb. PBMC-derived RNA was used for the TCR library. The sequences come from peripheral blood mononuclear cells (PBMCs), collected when the disease was refractory, from a patient treated with antithyroid drugs. These receptors came from a female donor with Graves disease.

The sample holds a few counts of this clonotype. This chain links TRBV5-1 with TRBJ2-7; no clear D gene. V lost 4 bases, J lost 1 base, and 9 bases lay in between. The CDR3 contains 13 residues. In germline, CDR1 is SGHRS, CDR2 YFSETQ. CDR3 coding DNA: TGCGCCAGCAGCCGCGGTTGGTCCTACGAGCAGTACTTC. Amino acid sequence: CASSRGWSYEQYF.

The V call is TRBV7-6, the J call TRBJ2-7; TRBD1 is a possible D gene (5 bases). Germline V CDR1 and CDR2: SGHVS, FNYEAQ. This CDR3 comprises 14 residues. V was shortened by 0 bases and J by 7 bases, with 13 bases between the two germline ends. As DNA, the CDR3 is TGTGCCAGCAGCTTAGCCGAGTATCAGGGTGAGCAGTACTTC. Amino acids: CASSLAEYQGEQYF. The full variable domain, in which reference TRBV7-6 and TRBJ2-7 provide the parts outside the CDR3, is GAGVSQSPRYKVTKRGQDVALRCDPISGHVSLYWYRQALGQGPEFLTYFNYEAQQDKSGLPNDRFSAERPEGSISTLTIQRTEQRDSAMYRCASSLAEYQGEQYFGPGTRLTVT.

The rearrangement links TRBV25-1 to TRBJ2-5; no definite D call. The CDR3 loop spans 14 amino acids. The germline CDR1 and CDR2 sequences are MGHDK and SYGVNS. With 3 bases removed from V and 2 bases from J, the gap between germline ends came to 10 bases. The CDR3 sequence: CASSDSGAQETQYF. CDR3 coding DNA: TGTGCCAGCAGTGATTCCGGAGCACAAGAGACCCAGTACTTC.